This T cell receptor beta chain is from a study of glioma-infiltrating T cells after dendritic cell vaccination. Across the study: Patients had newly diagnosed or recurrent glioblastoma and received dendritic cell vaccines.

The V and J ends lost 4 bases and 2 bases, in that order; junction bases with no gene match: 10. Germline V gives CDR1 SGHRS, CDR2 YFSETQ. CDR3 length: 16 amino acids. The PCR used 60 V beta and 13 J beta primers. Measured with immunoSEQ multiplex PCR; TCRdb has only the in-frame clones, and not every one. The sample contains tens of thousands of clones, under 90% of which appear only once. No glioblastoma patient carried an isocitrate dehydrogenase mutation. Before vaccination, two weeks after the third vaccination, and at progression, PBMC were collected. Sequencing was performed on blood, taken before dendritic cell vaccination. The sequence derives from a human donor with glioblastoma. This chain connects TRBV5-1 to TRBJ2-3; 7 positions agree with TRBD1. Written as DNA, the CDR3 is TGCGCCAGCAGCCAGGGGACAGCCTTGTTCACAGATACGCAGTATTTT. Encoded protein: CASSQGTALFTDTQYF.